The 10 T cell receptor beta chains listed next were all sequenced from one sample in a study of molecular identifiers for immune sequencing clone quantification. One entry per CDR3 protein results from TCRdb running MiXCR on the PCR reads. The sample includes about half a million distinct CDR3 sequences, 25% of them seen just once. Sequences were obtained from naive CD8+ T cells from blood, with Jurkat cell RNA spiked in. Subset specified: FACS-sorted CD8+CD4-CCR7+CD45RA+ naive T cells. These receptors all come from a human donor in good health. Some libraries in this study had Jurkat cell RNA spiked in.

The gene calls are TRBV27 and TRBJ2-7; 11 bases match TRBD1. Germline V gene lookup returns CDR1 MNHEY and CDR2 SMNVEV (reference sequence). Trimming cost V 7 bases and J 3 bases; bases outside gene matches: 8. The CDR3 extends over 15 amino acids. CDR3: CASKYADRGLYEQYF. Here the CDR3 DNA reads TGTGCCAGCAAGTATGCGGACAGGGGGCTCTACGAGCAGTACTTC.

In this sample, this clonotype turned up many times. The chain combines TRBV4-2 with TRBJ1-1, with 8 bases aligning to TRBD1. The CDR3 runs 16 residues. Germline-derived CDR1 and CDR2 are LGHNA and YNFKEQ. V lost 0 bases, J lost 0 bases, and 3 bases stayed unmatched. The CDR3 is CASSQDPTGVNTEAFF. The CDR3 bases are TGTGCCAGCAGCCAAGACCCGACAGGGGTGAACACTGAAGCTTTCTTT.

The chain joins TRBV27 to TRBJ2-5; TRBD2 agrees at 11 bases. The germline V gene encodes CDR1 MNHEY and CDR2 SMNVEV (reference sequence). Trimming removed 5 bases from V and 5 bases from J; junction bases left unmatched: 10. The CDR3 has 16 amino acids. The CDR3 protein is CASSELAGVAMETQYF. The CDR3, as DNA: TGTGCCAGCAGTGAACTAGCGGGAGTCGCGATGGAGACCCAGTACTTC.

J is TRBJ1-1 and V is TRBV11-2; 8 positions match TRBD1. CDR3 size: 20 residues. Germline CDR1 reads SGHAT; CDR2 reads FQNNGV. The V gene end was trimmed by 2 bases and the J gene end by 1 base; junction bases not matched to a gene: 18. The CDR3 protein is CASSLSSRTGNPSRNTEAFF. The CDR3 nucleotides are TGTGCCAGCAGCTTAAGTAGTCGGACAGGGAACCCTTCCCGGAACACTGAAGCTTTCTTT. Filled out from reference TRBV11-2 and TRBJ1-1, the complete variable domain reads EAGVAQSPRYKIIEKRQSVAFWCNPISGHATLYWYQQILGQGPKLLIQFQNNGVVDDSQLPKDRFSAERLKGVDSTLKIQPAKLEDSAVYLCASSLSSRTGNPSRNTEAFFGQGTRLTVV.

J is TRBJ2-7 and V is TRBV27, with 12 nucleotides matching TRBD2. V gave up 6 bases and J gave up 0 bases; unmatched junction bases: 3. The germline V gene encodes CDR1 MNHEY and CDR2 SMNVEV (reference sequence). The CDR3 covers 15 residues. In nucleotides, the CDR3 is TGTGCCAGCAGACTAGCGGGAGGATCCTCCTACGAGCAGTACTTC. Its protein product is CASRLAGGSSYEQYF.

The chain employs TRBV29-1 and TRBJ1-2; D not resolved. Per the germline V gene, CDR1 is SQVTM and CDR2 is ANQGSEA. The CDR3 totals 11 residues. V gave up 2 bases and J gave up 10 bases, with 11 bases separating them. CDR3 sequence (DNA): TGCAGCGTTGAACATGCTGGCTTCTACACCTTC. Amino acid sequence: CSVEHAGFYTF.

This rearrangement joins TRBV5-4 to TRBJ1-1; D unresolved. Between the trimmed V and J ends, which lost 6 bases and 5 bases, there was a span of 14 bases. In germline, CDR1 is SGHNT, CDR2 YYREEE (reference sequence). This CDR3 is 13 amino acids long. This CDR3 is CASTSPGRTEAFF. As DNA, the CDR3 is TGTGCCAGCACCTCACCGGGGAGGACTGAAGCTTTCTTT.

The rearrangement joins TRBV9 to TRBJ2-3; possible D gene TRBD2, 5 bases. The CDR3 has 16 residues. From germline, CDR1 is SGDLS and CDR2 YYNGEE. V shed 0 bases and J shed 0 bases, with 11 bases lying between them. In DNA form, the CDR3 reads TGTGCCAGCAGCGTAGATACGTTAGCGAGCACAGATACGCAGTATTTT. Translating it yields CASSVDTLASTDTQYF.

As regards this clonotype: A much bigger clone sits one base away, suggesting this may be a read error. V gene TRBV7-2 combines with J gene TRBJ1-4, with D perhaps matching TRBD1 (5 bases). CDR3 length: 15 residues. Deletions cut 2 bases from V and 3 bases from J, with 10 bases between. Germline V CDR1 and CDR2: SGHTA, FQGNSA. The DNA of the CDR3 is TGTGCCAGCAGCTTATTGGGGGGAGCTAATGAAAAACTGTTTTTT. It yields the protein CASSLLGGANEKLFF. Based on the CDR3 plus reference TRBV7-2 and TRBJ1-4, the full variable domain is GAGVSQSPSNKVTEKGKDVELRCDPISGHTALYWYRQSLGQGLEFLIYFQGNSAPDKSGLPSDRFSAERTGGSVSTLTIQRTQQEDSAVYLCASSLLGGANEKLFFGSGTQLSVL.

The chain joins TRBV11-3 to TRBJ2-2; the D gene is possibly TRBD1 (7 bases). The CDR3 has 19 amino acids. Germline loops: CDR1 SGHNT, CDR2 YENEEA. V gave up 5 bases and J gave up 1 base, with 23 bases separating them. CDR3 sequence reads: CASSPHRGTVPGNTGELFF. The CDR3 region has the DNA TGTGCCAGCAGCCCACACCGCGGGACAGTCCCTGGGAACACCGGGGAGCTGTTTTTT. Drawing the rest from reference TRBV11-3 and TRBJ2-2, the complete variable domain is EAGVVQSPRYKIIEKKQPVAFWCNPISGHNTLYWYLQNLGQGPELLIRYENEEAVDDSQLPKDRFSAERLKGVDSTLKIQPAELGDSAVYLCASSPHRGTVPGNTGELFFGEGSRLTVL.